This T cell receptor (beta chain) was retrieved from a study of technical replicates of blood from a handful of donors (dated by TCRdb to the late 2010s). Of note for this clone: Which antigen it targets is not known. No qualities accompany the bases; no much larger clone lies one base away.

Compared with germline, V lacks 0 bases and J lacks 10 bases; bases without a gene match: 6. From its cysteine to its phenylalanine, the CDR3 spans 15 amino acids. The read is trimmed to its CDR3 DNA, 45 bases read in frame from base 1. From a lookup of the germline V gene, CDR1 and CDR2 are SGDLS and YYNGEE. The library was prepared using the immunoSEQ multiplex PCR assay. TCRdb limited this immuneACCESS table to in-frame rearrangements with V and J called. A share of clones is missing; checked studies link under half to unresolved V genes, and the rest is unexplained. The sample table holds around 73,000 clones, of which 90% were seen once. Of the sample, around 4.6% falls within the top ten clones.

The clonotype comes from a human donor in good health. Some clones in this sample may be carry-over from other donors' samples. The chain is encoded by TRBV9 joined to TRBJ2-3, with 12 junctional bases fitting TRBD2. The sample was PBMCs. CDR3 loop: CASSVAGLAGQAQYF. The DNA sequence is given as TGTGCCAGCAGCGTAGCGGGACTAGCGGGCCAAGCGCAGTATTTT.